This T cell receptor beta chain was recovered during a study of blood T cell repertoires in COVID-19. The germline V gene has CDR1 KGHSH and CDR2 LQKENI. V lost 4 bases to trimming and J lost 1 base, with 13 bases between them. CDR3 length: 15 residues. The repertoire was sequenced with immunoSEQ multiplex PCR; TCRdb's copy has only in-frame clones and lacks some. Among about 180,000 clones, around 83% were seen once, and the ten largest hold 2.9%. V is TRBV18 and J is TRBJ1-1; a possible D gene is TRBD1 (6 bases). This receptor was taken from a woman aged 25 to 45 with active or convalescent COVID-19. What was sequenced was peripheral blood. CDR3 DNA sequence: TGTGCCAGCTCACAAGATAAGACAGGGAACACTGAAGCTTTCTTT. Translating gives CASSQDKTGNTEAFF.